These 15 T cell receptor beta chains were all obtained from the same sample, sequenced in a study of T cells in Graves' hyperthyroidism and ophthalmopathy. There were TCR beta CDR3 regions amplified from RNA transcripts. HTBI primers were the set used in a first-round RT-PCR of the TCR CDR3. A single record per CDR3 protein comes from TCRdb applying MiXCR to the multiplex PCR reads. The repertoire holds 300,000 to 500,000 distinct CDR3 sequences, with over 11% as singletons. Sample: blood. The receptors shown here come from a man over 45 with Graves' ophthalmopathy.

This clonotype was observed at least ten times. The chain uses TRBV12-5 and TRBJ1-5; D uncertain. CDR1 is LGHNT, CDR2 FRNRAP, per germline. The CDR3 sequence is 12 residues long. Deletions cut 2 bases from V and 5 bases from J, with 4 bases between. The CDR3 loop reads CASGLPHQPQHF. CDR3 bases: TGTGCTAGTGGTTTGCCCCATCAGCCCCAGCATTTT.

In nucleotides, the CDR3 is TGTGCCAGCAGCTTCCGGGACTACTCCTACGAGCAGTACTTC. It yields the protein CASSFRDYSYEQYF. The V and J genes are TRBV7-2 and TRBJ2-7, with 7 bases identical to TRBD2. This CDR3 spans 14 amino acids. V trimming: 3 bases; J trimming: 0 bases; junction bases outside the gene matches: 2. Germline values: CDR1 SGHTA, CDR2 FQGNSA.

The genes are TRBV20-1 and TRBJ1-4; the D is unclear. Deletions cut 6 bases from V and 8 bases from J, with 22 bases between. Germline lookup yields CDR1 DFQATT and CDR2 SNEGSKA (reference sequence). The CDR3 sequence is 15 residues long. CDR3 nucleotides: TGCAGTGCACTATCACGGAGACGACCGGGGGAAAAACTGTTTTTT. It codes for CSALSRRRPGEKLFF.

This clonotype was seen ten or more times. The chain uses TRBV30 and TRBJ1-1, with D possibly being TRBD1 (6 bases). The germline V gene encodes CDR1 GTSNPN and CDR2 SVGIG (reference sequence). The CDR3 spans 15 residues. The ends were cut back, 3 bases at V and 3 bases at J, with 17 bases in the middle. The CDR3 spells CAWRSRTVLYTEAFF. The DNA of the CDR3 is TGTGCCTGGAGATCCCGGACAGTCTTGTACACTGAAGCTTTCTTT.

The V and J genes are TRBV2 and TRBJ1-2, with D uncertain. Germline assignment: CDR1 SNHLY and CDR2 FYNNEI. The CDR3 runs to 12 residues. V was pared by 10 bases and J by 7 bases, with 16 bases between. CDR3 in DNA: TGTGCCAATGAGACGGAATTCGGTGGCTACACCTTC. Translating gives CANETEFGGYTF.

This clonotype has at least ten counts. The chain uses TRBV19 and TRBJ1-5, with 10 bases that match TRBD1. The CDR3 has 16 amino acids. CDR1 and CDR2 from the germline V gene are LNHDA and SQIVND (reference sequence). J gave up 1 base and V 6 bases, and 6 bases lay outside the gene matches. The chain's CDR3 is CASSATGGFSNQPQHF. CDR3 bases: TGTGCCAGTAGCGCGACAGGGGGCTTCAGCAATCAGCCCCAGCATTTT.

V usage is TRBV14 and J usage is TRBJ1-1; no firm D call. The V gene lost 4 bases and the J gene lost 2 bases, with 8 bases spanning the gap. The length of the CDR3 is 13 residues. Germline V gene lookup returns CDR1 SGHDN and CDR2 FVKESK. Here the CDR3 reads CASSRNINTEAFF. The CDR3 DNA follows: TGTGCCAGCAGCCGGAATATAAACACTGAAGCTTTCTTT.

The chain links TRBV30 to TRBJ1-3; D gene uncertain. Between the trimmed V and J ends, which lost 5 bases and 1 base, there was a span of 6 bases. The V gene's germline CDR1 is GTSNPN and CDR2 SVGIG (reference sequence). The CDR3 is made up of 12 amino acids. The CDR3 region is CAWGPSGNTIYF. CDR3 sequence (DNA): TGTGCCTGGGGACCGTCTGGAAACACCATATATTTT.

This clonotype has more than one count but fewer than ten. This chain uses TRBV20-1 with TRBJ1-2; TRBD1 is a possible D gene (5 bases). CDR1 and CDR2 from the germline V gene are DFQATT and SNEGSKA (reference sequence). The CDR3 extends over 16 amino acids. Trimming took off 0 bases at V and 6 bases at J, with 20 bases between the two ends. For the CDR3, the DNA is TGCAGTGCTAGAGACCCCTTACGGATCGGGGGTAATGGCTACACCTTC. Its translation: CSARDPLRIGGNGYTF.

This clonotype was counted many times. The chain uses TRBV10-1 and TRBJ1-2, with D possibly TRBD1 on 6 matching bases. Germline V gene data show CDR1 as WNHNN and CDR2 as SYGVQD (reference sequence). CDR3 length equals 15 residues. The V end was cut by 0 bases, the J end by 4 bases, with 12 bases between. CDR3 DNA sequence: TGCGCCAGCAGTGAGTCCAGGGGAATCGGCTATGGCTACACCTTC. Amino acids: CASSESRGIGYGYTF.

This clonotype was observed many times. The genes are TRBV20-1 and TRBJ2-5; perhaps D is TRBD1 or TRBD2 (6 bases each). The CDR3 is 13 residues long. Trimming pared 3 bases from V and 4 bases from J, leaving 12 bases between. In germline, CDR1 is DFQATT, CDR2 SNEGSKA (reference sequence). CDR3 DNA sequence: TGCAGTGCTAGCCCCGAGGGGGGAGAGACCCAGTACTTC. Its translation is CSASPEGGETQYF.

This clonotype has ten or more counts. The chain employs TRBV6-1 and TRBJ1-6, with 7 bases matching TRBD1. With V trimmed by 6 bases and J by 10 bases, 9 bases remained unmatched. Germline V CDR1 and CDR2: MNHNS, SASEGT. This CDR3 has 14 residues. For the CDR3, the DNA is TGTGCCAGCAGCAGCAGGGGGTCAGGCTCACCCCTCCACTTT. This codes for CASSSRGSGSPLHF.

The rearrangement joins TRBV6-1 to TRBJ1-5; D is unclear. The germline V gene has CDR1 MNHNS and CDR2 SASEGT. Trimming took 6 bases from V and 3 from J, leaving 21 bases between them. The CDR3 is 17 residues long. This CDR3 is CASRINDSPGPNQPQHF. The CDR3, as DNA: TGTGCCAGCAGGATCAATGACTCCCCCGGGCCCAATCAGCCCCAGCATTTT.

The V call is TRBV15, the J call TRBJ2-6, with TRBD1 matching over 8 bases. Germline V gene sequence: CDR1 LNHNV, CDR2 YYDKDF (reference sequence). The trim removed 2 bases at V and 3 bases at J, leaving 12 bases unmatched. The CDR3 covers 19 residues. The DNA for the CDR3 is TGTGCCACCAGCAGAAGGGGGCGACAGGGGTCCGGTGGGGCCAACGTCCTGACTTTC. This gives the protein CATSRRGRQGSGGANVLTF.

This clonotype was seen repeatedly, ten times or more. This chain links TRBV20-1 with TRBJ2-1; 9 bases line up with TRBD2. The germline gives CDR1 DFQATT, CDR2 SNEGSKA (reference sequence). This CDR3 spans 18 amino acids. The trim removed 1 base at V and 4 bases at J, leaving 14 bases unmatched. In DNA form, the CDR3 reads TGCAGTGCTAGAGCGAATAGCGGGAGAGAGGGGGGATACAATGAGCAGTTCTTC. It codes for CSARANSGREGGYNEQFF.